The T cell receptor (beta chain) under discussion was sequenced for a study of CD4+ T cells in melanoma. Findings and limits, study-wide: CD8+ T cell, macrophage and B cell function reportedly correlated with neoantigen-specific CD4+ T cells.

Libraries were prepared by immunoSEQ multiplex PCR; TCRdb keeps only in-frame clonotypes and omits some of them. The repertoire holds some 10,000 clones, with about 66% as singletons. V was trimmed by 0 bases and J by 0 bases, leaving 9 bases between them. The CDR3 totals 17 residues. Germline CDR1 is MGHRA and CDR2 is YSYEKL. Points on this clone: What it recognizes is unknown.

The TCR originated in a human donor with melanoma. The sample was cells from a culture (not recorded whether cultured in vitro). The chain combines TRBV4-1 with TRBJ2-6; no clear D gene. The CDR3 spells CASSQDLYGSGANVLTF. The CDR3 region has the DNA TGCGCCAGCAGCCAAGATTTGTACGGCTCTGGGGCCAACGTCCTGACTTTC.